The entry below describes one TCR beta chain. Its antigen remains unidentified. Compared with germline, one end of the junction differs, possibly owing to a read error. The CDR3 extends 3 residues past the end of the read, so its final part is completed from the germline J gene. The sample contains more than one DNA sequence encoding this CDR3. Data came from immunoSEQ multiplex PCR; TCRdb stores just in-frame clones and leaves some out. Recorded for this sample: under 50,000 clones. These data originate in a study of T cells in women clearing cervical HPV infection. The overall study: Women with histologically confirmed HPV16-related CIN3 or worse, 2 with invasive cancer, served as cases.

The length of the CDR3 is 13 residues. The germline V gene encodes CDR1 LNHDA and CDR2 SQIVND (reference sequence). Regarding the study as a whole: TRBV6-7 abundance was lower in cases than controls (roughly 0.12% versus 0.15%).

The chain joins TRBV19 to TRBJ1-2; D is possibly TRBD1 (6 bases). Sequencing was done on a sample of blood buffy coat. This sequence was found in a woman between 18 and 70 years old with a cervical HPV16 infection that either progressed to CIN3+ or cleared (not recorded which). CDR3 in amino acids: CASSPQGSYGYTF. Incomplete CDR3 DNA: TGTGCCAGTAGTCCACAGGGTAGCTATGGT.